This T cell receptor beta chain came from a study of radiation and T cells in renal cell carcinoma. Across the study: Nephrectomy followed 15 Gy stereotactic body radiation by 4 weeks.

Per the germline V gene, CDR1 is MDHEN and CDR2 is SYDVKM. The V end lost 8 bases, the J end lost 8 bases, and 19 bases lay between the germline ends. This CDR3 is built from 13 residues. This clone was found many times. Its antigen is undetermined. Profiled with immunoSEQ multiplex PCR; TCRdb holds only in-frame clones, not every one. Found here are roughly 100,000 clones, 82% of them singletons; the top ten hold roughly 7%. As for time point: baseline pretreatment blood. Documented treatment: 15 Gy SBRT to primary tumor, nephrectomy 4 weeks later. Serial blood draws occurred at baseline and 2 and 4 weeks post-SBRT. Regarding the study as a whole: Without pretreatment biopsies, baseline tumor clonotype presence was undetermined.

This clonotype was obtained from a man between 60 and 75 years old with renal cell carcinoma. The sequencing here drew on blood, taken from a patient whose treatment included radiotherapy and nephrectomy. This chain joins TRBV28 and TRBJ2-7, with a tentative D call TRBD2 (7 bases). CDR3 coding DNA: TGTGCCAGCGGGGGGGCTCCGACCCGACAGCAGTACTTC. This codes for CASGGAPTRQQYF.